Given below is one TCR beta chain in context. Its matching antigen is unknown. This sample was taken from a study of cytomegalovirus exposure and HLA in healthy donors. Study context: Early release data held roughly 90 million unique TCRs from HLA-typed donors. General observations from the study: As a later analysis showed, a missense DCLRE1C variant was linked to trimming of TCR beta V- and J-genes. In a later analysis, the majority of CMV-associated beta chains seemingly showed HLA restriction.

PCR amplification relied on 60 Vbeta primers (plus 13 Jbeta primers). Methods used by the authors: The count from a later analysis was 65 million to 90 million unique TCR beta chains, some 12 million of them shared. Here immunoSEQ multiplex PCR was the method, and the copy in TCRdb shows in-frame clones only, minus some. V and J calls and clone size are copied from that table; D and trimming were computed from the DNA. The record lists roughly 79,000 clones, of which the ten most abundant hold approximately 4.2%. The CDR3 spans 15 residues. The germline V gene has CDR1 SGHRS and CDR2 YFSETQ. The V gene end was trimmed by 2 bases and the J gene end by 3 bases; junction bases not matched to a gene: 6.

This receptor was taken from a man aged 25-40 years in good health and CMV-seronegative. The sequenced sample was PBMCs. The V gene is TRBV5-1, the J gene TRBJ2-7, with 9 bases aligning to TRBD2. The CDR3 reads CASSLLLAGRYEQYF. The CDR3 DNA reads TGCGCCAGCAGCTTATTACTAGCGGGTCGCTACGAGCAGTACTTC.